Following are 15 T cell receptor beta chains from one sample sequenced in a study of cytomegalovirus exposure and HLA in healthy donors. A multiplex PCR was run with 60 Vbeta primers and 13 Jbeta primers. Clones were sequenced by immunoSEQ multiplex PCR, and TCRdb holds only the in-frame ones, with some missing. The repertoire includes 95,000 to 150,000 clones, 70% to 80% of them detected once, and less than 4% sits in the top ten. Sequenced: PBMCs. Receptors originate from a man aged 40-50 years in good health and CMV-seropositive.

This chain links TRBV7-6 with TRBJ2-3; 10 bases line up with TRBD1. Germline V gene lookup returns CDR1 SGHVS and CDR2 FNYEAQ. The CDR3 consists of 14 residues. The trim removed 4 bases at V and 11 bases at J, leaving 9 bases unmatched. As DNA, the CDR3 is TGTGCCAGCAGCTCCACCGGGACAGGGGTGAAGCAGTATTTT. Translation: CASSSTGTGVKQYF.

This clone was detected once. This chain connects TRBV11-2 to TRBJ2-5; the D is unclear. Judging by the DNA end, TRBJ2-7 fits better; the J call may be wrong. The CDR3 covers 13 residues. CDR1 is SGHAT and CDR2 is FQNNGV in the germline V gene. The CDR3 loop is CASSLLYGYEQYF. The DNA for the CDR3 is TGTGCCAGCAGCTTATTGTACGGTTACGAGCAGTACTTC.

This chain links TRBV18 with TRBJ1-6, with unresolved D. The CDR3 contains 14 residues. The germline V and J ends were trimmed by 3 bases and 0 bases, with 3 bases remaining between them. From germline, CDR1 is KGHSH and CDR2 LQKENI. CDR3 nucleotide sequence: TGTGCCAGCTCACCTAGCTCCTATAATTCACCCCTCCACTTT. Amino acids: CASSPSSYNSPLHF.

This rearrangement joins TRBV7-2 to TRBJ2-3; D gene unclear. The CDR3 length is 12 residues. Trimming shortened V by 5 bases and J by 5 bases, and 8 bases separated the two germline ends. CDR1 and CDR2 from the germline V gene are SGHTA and FQGNSA. The CDR3 DNA follows: TGTGCCAGCAGCCCCCAGGAAGATACGCAGTATTTT. It yields the protein CASSPQEDTQYF.

CDR3 sequence reads: CASSLRMDAGARGYTF. CDR3 bases: TGTGCCAGCAGCTTGCGGATGGATGCGGGGGCGCGAGGCTACACCTTC. The chain is built from TRBV5-6 and TRBJ1-2, with D perhaps matching TRBD1 (6 bases). Germline V gives CDR1 SGHDT, CDR2 YYEEEE. The CDR3 extends over 16 amino acids. Trimming pared 1 base from V and 8 bases from J, leaving 21 bases between.

The chain employs TRBV14 and TRBJ2-3; D may be TRBD2 (5 bases). The germline V gene encodes CDR1 SGHDN and CDR2 FVKESK. Trimming pared 3 bases from V and 1 base from J, leaving 11 bases between. The CDR3 spans 15 residues. In DNA, the CDR3 is TGTGCCAGCAGCCAGCGAGGGCCACGCACAGATACGCAGTATTTT. Translation: CASSQRGPRTDTQYF.

The V and J genes are TRBV30 and TRBJ2-5, with D hard to call. The CDR3 extends over 13 amino acids. Deletions cut 0 bases from V and 2 bases from J, with 7 bases between. The V gene's germline CDR1 is GTSNPN and CDR2 SVGIG (reference sequence). The CDR3 bases are TGTGCCTGGAGTGTTATCCTTCAAGAGACCCAGTACTTC. This sequence encodes CAWSVILQETQYF.

The chain couples TRBV6-1 to TRBJ2-7; D is possibly TRBD2 (5 bases). The ends were cut back, 4 bases at V and 3 bases at J, with 13 bases in the middle. CDR3 length: 14 residues. Per the germline V gene, CDR1 is MNHNS and CDR2 is SASEGT. The DNA for the CDR3 is TGTGCCAGCAGTGTAAATAGCGCGCACTACGAGCAGTACTTC. It encodes CASSVNSAHYEQYF.

Only a few counts were recorded for this clone. V and J are TRBV5-6 and TRBJ2-1; tentatively, D is TRBD1 (6 bases). Germline-derived CDR1 and CDR2 are SGHDT and YYEEEE. Trimming left V 3 bases short and J 9 bases short, with 13 bases between. The CDR3 consists of 13 residues. CDR3 bases: TGTGCCAGCAGCTCAGACAGGCTCGGTGAGCAGTTCTTC. As protein: CASSSDRLGEQFF.

Written as DNA, the CDR3 is TGTGCCTGGAGTGTACGTGGGGGGTTTTACAATGAGCAGTTCTTC. It codes for CAWSVRGGFYNEQFF. The V and J genes are TRBV30 and TRBJ2-1, with a weak D call TRBD2 (6 bases). Looked up from germline, CDR1 is GTSNPN and CDR2 is SVGIG (reference sequence). This CDR3 contains 15 residues. V lost 0 bases and J lost 4, with 13 bases in between.

This chain connects TRBV6-5 to TRBJ2-3; 9 positions agree with TRBD1. V lost 3 bases and J lost 5; bases outside the gene matches: 6. The CDR3 sequence is 15 residues long. Germline values: CDR1 MNHEY, CDR2 SVGAGI. The DNA of the CDR3 is TGTGCCAGCAGTTATACACAGGGGGCACGAGATACGCAGTATTTT. Translating gives CASSYTQGARDTQYF.

V and J are TRBV29-1 and TRBJ1-2; 7 bases map to TRBD1. Germline CDR1 SQVTM, CDR2 ANQGSEA. The V segment lost 5 bases and the J segment 4 bases; nucleotides outside the gene matches: 4. The CDR3 has 12 residues. The CDR3 is CSVFDRAYGYTF. CDR3 bases: TGCAGCGTTTTCGACAGGGCCTATGGCTACACCTTC.

This chain links TRBV6-5 with TRBJ2-1, with TRBD2 matching over 7 bases. The ends lost 8 bases at V and 4 bases at J; junction bases unmatched: 5. The CDR3 covers 13 residues. Germline CDR1 MNHEY, CDR2 SVGAGI. The CDR3 coding sequence is TGTGCCAGCGGACTAGGATCTTACAATGAGCAGTTCTTC. This sequence encodes CASGLGSYNEQFF.

In this sample, this clone turned up once. The V call is TRBV7-8, the J call TRBJ2-7; 9 bases agree with TRBD2. This CDR3 is 15 amino acids long. V lost 5 bases and J lost 2; bases outside the gene matches: 7. The germline CDR1 and CDR2 sequences are SGHVS and FQNEAQ. CDR3 DNA sequence: TGTGCCAGCAGCCCTAAAGCGGGGGGCCCCTACGAGCAGTACTTC. It translates to CASSPKAGGPYEQYF.

CDR3: CASSQLGRQGINNQPQHF. CDR3 DNA sequence: TGCGCCAGCAGCCAATTAGGAAGACAGGGGATAAACAATCAGCCCCAGCATTTT. The chain recombines TRBV4-1 with TRBJ1-5, with 8 bases aligning to TRBD1. The V segment lost 2 bases and the J segment 3 bases; nucleotides outside the gene matches: 12. Germline loops: CDR1 MGHRA, CDR2 YSYEKL. The CDR3 totals 18 residues.